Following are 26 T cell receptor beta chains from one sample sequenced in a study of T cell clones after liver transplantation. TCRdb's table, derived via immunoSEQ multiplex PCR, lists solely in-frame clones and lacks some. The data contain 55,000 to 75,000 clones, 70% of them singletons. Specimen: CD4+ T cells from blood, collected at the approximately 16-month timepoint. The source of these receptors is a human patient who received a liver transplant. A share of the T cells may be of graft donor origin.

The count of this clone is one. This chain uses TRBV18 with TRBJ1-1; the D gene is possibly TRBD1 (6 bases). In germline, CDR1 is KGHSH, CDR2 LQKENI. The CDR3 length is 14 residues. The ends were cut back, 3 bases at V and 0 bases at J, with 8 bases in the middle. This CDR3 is CASSPAGVNTEAFF. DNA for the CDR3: TGTGCCAGCTCACCGGCAGGGGTGAACACTGAAGCTTTCTTT.

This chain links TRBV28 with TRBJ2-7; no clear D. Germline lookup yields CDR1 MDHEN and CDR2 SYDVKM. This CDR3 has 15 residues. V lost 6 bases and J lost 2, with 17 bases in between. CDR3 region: CASSLRTVTAYEQYF. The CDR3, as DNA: TGTGCCAGCAGCCTGCGTACAGTCACTGCCTACGAGCAGTACTTC.

In nucleotides, the CDR3 is TGCGCCAGCAGCCCCGGCGGGATTAGCAATCAGCCCCAGCATTTT. Protein product: CASSPGGISNQPQHF. V usage is TRBV5-1 and J usage is TRBJ1-5; no definite D call. Trimming removed 4 bases at V and 0 bases at J, with 11 bases between. From germline, CDR1 is SGHRS and CDR2 YFSETQ. The CDR3 is made up of 15 amino acids.

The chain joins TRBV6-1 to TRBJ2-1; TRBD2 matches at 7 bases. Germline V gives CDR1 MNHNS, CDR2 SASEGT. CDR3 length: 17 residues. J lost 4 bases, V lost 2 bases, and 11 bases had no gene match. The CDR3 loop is CASSEWAREVHYNEQFF. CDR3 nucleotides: TGTGCCAGCAGTGAATGGGCACGGGAGGTTCATTACAATGAGCAGTTCTTC.

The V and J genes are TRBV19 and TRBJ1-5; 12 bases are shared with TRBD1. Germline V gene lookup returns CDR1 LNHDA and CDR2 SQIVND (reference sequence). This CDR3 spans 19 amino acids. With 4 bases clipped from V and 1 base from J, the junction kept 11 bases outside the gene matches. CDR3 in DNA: TGTGCCAGTAGTAGCCGCCGGGACAGGGGGCGCCGGAGCAATCAGCCCCAGCATTTT. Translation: CASSSRRDRGRRSNQPQHF.

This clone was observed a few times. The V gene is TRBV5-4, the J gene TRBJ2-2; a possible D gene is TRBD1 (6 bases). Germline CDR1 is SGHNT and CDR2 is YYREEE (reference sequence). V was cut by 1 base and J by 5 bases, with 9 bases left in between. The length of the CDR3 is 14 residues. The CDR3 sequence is CASSLMGATGELFF. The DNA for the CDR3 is TGTGCCAGCAGCTTGATGGGGGCGACCGGGGAGCTGTTTTTT.

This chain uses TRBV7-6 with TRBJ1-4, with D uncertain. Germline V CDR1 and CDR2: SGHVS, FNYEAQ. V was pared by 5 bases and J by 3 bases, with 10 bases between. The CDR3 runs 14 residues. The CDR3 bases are TGTGCCAGCAGCCAAGACACCTCTAATGAAAAACTGTTTTTT. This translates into CASSQDTSNEKLFF.

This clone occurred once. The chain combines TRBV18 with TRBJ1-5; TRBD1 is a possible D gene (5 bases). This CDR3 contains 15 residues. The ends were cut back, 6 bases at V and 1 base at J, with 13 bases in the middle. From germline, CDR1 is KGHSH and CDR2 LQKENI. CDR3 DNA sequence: TGTGCCAGCTCCCCCGGGGGTAGAAGCAATCAGCCCCAGCATTTT. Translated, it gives CASSPGGRSNQPQHF.

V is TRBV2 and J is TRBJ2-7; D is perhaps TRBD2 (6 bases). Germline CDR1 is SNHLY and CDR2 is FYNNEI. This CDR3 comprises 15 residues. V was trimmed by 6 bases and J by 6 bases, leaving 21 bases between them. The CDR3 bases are TGTGCCAGCAGGTCCGCCCCGGGGGTATCTGTCGAGCAGTACGTC. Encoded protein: CASRSAPGVSVEQYV.

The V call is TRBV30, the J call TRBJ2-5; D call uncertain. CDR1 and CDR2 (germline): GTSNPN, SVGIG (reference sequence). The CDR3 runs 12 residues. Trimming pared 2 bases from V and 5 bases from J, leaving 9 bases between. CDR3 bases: TGTGCCTGGAGTCTATTTAGGGAGACCCAGTACTTC. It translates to CAWSLFRETQYF. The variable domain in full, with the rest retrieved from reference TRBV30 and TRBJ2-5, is SQTIHQWPATLVQPVGSPLSLECTVEGTSNPNLYWYRQAAGRGLQLLFYSVGIGQISSEVPQNLSASRPQDRQFILSSKKLLLSDSGFYLCAWSLFRETQYFGPGTRLLVL.

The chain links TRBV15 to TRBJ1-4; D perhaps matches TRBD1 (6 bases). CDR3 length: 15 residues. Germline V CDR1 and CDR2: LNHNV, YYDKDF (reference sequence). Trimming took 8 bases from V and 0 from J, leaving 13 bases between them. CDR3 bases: TGTGCCACCCAAGCAGGGGACGCAACTAATGAAAAACTGTTTTTT. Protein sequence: CATQAGDATNEKLFF.

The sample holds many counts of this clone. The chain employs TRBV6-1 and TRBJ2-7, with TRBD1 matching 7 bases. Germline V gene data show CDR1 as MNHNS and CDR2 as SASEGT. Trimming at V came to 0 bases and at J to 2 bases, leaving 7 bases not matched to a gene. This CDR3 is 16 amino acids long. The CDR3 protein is CASSEADGQGAYEQYV. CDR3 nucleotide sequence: TGTGCCAGCAGTGAAGCGGATGGGCAGGGGGCCTACGAGCAGTACGTC.

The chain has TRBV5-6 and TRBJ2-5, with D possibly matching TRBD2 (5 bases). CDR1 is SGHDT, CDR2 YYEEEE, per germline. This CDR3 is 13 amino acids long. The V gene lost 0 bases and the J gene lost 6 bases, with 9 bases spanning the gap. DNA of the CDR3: TGTGCCAGCAGCTTGGGTAGCGTCCAGACCCAGTACTTC. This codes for CASSLGSVQTQYF.

The CDR3 region has the DNA TGCGCCAGCAGCTTGGATATGTTTTTAGGGTCCTATGGCTACACCTTC. Amino acids: CASSLDMFLGSYGYTF. This rearrangement joins TRBV5-1 to TRBJ1-2; no clear D. Between the trimmed V and J ends, which lost 0 bases and 4 bases, there was a span of 16 bases. Germline CDR1 SGHRS, CDR2 YFSETQ. The CDR3 length is 16 residues.

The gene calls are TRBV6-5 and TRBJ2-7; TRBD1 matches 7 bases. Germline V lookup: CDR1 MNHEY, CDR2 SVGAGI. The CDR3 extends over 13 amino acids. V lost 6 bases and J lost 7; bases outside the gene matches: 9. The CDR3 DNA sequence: TGTGCCAGCAGAGCGACAGGGTGGCAAGAGCAGTACTTC. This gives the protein CASRATGWQEQYF.

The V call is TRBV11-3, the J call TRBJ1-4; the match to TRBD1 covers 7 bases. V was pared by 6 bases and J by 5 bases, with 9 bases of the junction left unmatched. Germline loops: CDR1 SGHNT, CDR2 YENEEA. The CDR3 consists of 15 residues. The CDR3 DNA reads TGTGCCAGCAGTTCTTCCCAGGGGGGAAATGAAAAACTGTTTTTT. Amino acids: CASSSSQGGNEKLFF.

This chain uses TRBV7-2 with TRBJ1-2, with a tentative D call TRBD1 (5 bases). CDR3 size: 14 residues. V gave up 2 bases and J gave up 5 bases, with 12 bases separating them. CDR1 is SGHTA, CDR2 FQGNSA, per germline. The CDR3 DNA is TGTGCCAGCAGCTTACAAGAGGGACCTTATGGCTACACCTTC. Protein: CASSLQEGPYGYTF.

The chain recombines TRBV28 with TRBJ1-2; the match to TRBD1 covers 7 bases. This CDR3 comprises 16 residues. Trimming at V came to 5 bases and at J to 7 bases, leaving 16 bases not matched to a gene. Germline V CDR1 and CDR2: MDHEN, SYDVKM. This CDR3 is CASSHKQGFGLSGYTF. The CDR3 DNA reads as TGTGCCAGCAGTCATAAACAGGGGTTTGGATTGAGTGGCTACACCTTC.

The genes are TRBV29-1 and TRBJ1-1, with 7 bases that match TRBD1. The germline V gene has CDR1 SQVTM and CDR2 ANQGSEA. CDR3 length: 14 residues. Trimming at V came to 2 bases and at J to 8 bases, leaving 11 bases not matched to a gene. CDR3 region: CSVELTRGNPEAFF. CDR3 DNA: TGCAGCGTTGAACTCACCAGGGGGAACCCAGAAGCTTTCTTT.

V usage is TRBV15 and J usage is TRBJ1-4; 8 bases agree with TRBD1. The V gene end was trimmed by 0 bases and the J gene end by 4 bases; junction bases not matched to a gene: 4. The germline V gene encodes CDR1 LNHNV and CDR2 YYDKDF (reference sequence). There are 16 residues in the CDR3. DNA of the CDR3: TGTGCCACCAGCAGAGATCTCACAGGGGGTAATGAAAAACTGTTTTTT. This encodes CATSRDLTGGNEKLFF.

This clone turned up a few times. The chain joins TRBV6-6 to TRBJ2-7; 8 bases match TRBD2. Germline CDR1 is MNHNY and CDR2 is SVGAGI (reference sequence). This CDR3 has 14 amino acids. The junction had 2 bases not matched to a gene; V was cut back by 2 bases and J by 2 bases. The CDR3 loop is CASSYMGLAYEQYF. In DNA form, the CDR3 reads TGTGCCAGCAGTTACATGGGACTAGCCTACGAGCAGTACTTC.

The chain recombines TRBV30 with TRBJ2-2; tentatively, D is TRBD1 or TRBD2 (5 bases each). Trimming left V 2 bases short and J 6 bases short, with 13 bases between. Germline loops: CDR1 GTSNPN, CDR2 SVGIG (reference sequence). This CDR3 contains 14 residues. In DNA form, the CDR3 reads TGTGCCTGGAGTAAACGGGGCGGGTCCGGGGAGCTGTTTTTT. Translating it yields CAWSKRGGSGELFF.

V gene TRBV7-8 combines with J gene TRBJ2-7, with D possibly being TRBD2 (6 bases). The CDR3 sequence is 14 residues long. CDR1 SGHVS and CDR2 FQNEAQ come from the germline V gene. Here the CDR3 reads CASSSDRLARTASV. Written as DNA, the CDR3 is TGTGCCAGCAGCTCCGATAGGCTAGCGCGAACGGCCAGCGTC.

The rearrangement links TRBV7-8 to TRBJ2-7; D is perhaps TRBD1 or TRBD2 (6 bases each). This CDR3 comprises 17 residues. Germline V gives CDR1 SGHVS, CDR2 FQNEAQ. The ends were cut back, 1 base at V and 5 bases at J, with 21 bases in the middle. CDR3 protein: CASSLGTTWGAVDEQYF. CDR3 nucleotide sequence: TGTGCCAGCAGCTTAGGCACAACCTGGGGGGCGGTGGACGAGCAGTACTTC.

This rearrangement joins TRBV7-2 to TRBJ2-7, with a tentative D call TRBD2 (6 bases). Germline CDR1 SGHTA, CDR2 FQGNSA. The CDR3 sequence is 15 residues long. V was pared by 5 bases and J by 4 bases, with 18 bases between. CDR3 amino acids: CASSPTTTSGYEQYF. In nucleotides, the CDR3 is TGTGCCAGCAGCCCGACTACGACTAGTGGGTACGAGCAGTACTTC.

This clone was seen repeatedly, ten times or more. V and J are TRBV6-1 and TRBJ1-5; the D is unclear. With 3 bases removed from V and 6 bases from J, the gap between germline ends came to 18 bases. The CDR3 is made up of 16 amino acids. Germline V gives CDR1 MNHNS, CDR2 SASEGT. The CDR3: CASSDFMQFKSQPQHF. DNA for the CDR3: TGTGCCAGCAGTGATTTCATGCAGTTCAAGAGTCAGCCCCAGCATTTT.